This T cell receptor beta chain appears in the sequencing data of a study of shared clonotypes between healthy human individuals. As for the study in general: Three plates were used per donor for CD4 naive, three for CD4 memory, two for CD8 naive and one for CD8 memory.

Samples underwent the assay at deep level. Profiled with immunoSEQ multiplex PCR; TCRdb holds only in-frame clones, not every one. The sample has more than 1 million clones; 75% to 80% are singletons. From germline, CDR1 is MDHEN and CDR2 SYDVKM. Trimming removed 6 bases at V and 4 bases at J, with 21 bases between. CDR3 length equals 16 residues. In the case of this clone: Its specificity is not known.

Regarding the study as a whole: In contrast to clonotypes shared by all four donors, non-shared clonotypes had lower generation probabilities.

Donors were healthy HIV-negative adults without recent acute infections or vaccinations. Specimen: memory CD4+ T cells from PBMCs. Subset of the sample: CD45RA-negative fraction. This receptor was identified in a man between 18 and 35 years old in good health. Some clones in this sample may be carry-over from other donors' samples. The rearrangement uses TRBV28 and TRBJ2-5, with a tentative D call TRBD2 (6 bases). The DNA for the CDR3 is TGTGCCAGCAGCCCCTCCCCCGGGGGTAGGAGAGAGACCCAGTACTTC. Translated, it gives CASSPSPGGRRETQYF.